This T cell receptor (beta chain) is drawn from a study of blood T cell repertoires in COVID-19. Assay: immunoSEQ multiplex PCR; the TCRdb copy retains only in-frame clones and omits some. The table has over 60,000 clones, 80% to 90% seen once. Per the germline V gene, CDR1 is SGHDT and CDR2 is YYEEEE. The CDR3 extends over 15 amino acids. V lost 4 bases, J lost 0 bases, and 4 bases stayed unmatched. Source material: peripheral blood. This chain links TRBV5-6 with TRBJ1-2; 9 bases fit TRBD1. This receptor was obtained from a woman aged 45 to 65 with active COVID-19. The CDR3 nucleotides read TGTGCCAGCAGCCCACGGACAGGGGCTAACTATGGCTACACCTTC. The encoded protein is CASSPRTGANYGYTF.